The 17 T cell receptor beta chains below were found in one sample sequenced in a study of blood T cell repertoires in COVID-19 (TCRdb year 2020). The library was built by means of the immunoSEQ multiplex PCR assay. TCRdb holds this immuneACCESS table with in-frame rearrangements only. Some clones are missing; in checked studies, unresolved V genes explain under half, and the rest has no known cause. The sample includes 650,000 to 800,000 clones, with just under 90% observed a single time. Clones ranked in the top ten supply roughly 0.25% of the sample. What was sequenced was peripheral blood. These receptors all come from a woman aged 18-35 years with acute or convalescent COVID-19.

CDR3 loop: CASSQVGLYTGELFF. The CDR3 nucleotides read TGCGCCAGCAGCCAAGTTGGGCTGTACACCGGGGAGCTGTTTTTT. V and J are TRBV4-1 and TRBJ2-2; D call uncertain. This CDR3 comprises 15 residues. The V and J ends lost 1 base and 3 bases respectively, with 9 bases between them. Per germline, CDR1 MGHRA and CDR2 YSYEKL.

The chain recombines TRBV30 with TRBJ1-2; no clear D gene. Trimming took 3 bases from V and 4 from J, leaving 6 bases between them. This CDR3 has 11 residues. Per the germline V gene, CDR1 is GTSNPN and CDR2 is SVGIG (reference sequence). The CDR3 sequence: CAWRWSYGYTF. CDR3 DNA: TGTGCCTGGAGATGGAGCTATGGCTACACCTTC.

The rearrangement links TRBV5-1 to TRBJ2-1; 9 positions agree with TRBD1. This CDR3 is 15 amino acids long. Germline CDR1 SGHRS, CDR2 YFSETQ. With 2 bases clipped from V and 12 bases from J, the junction kept 12 bases outside the gene matches. The chain's CDR3 is CASSFGQGMFSGQFF. As DNA, the CDR3 is TGCGCCAGCAGCTTCGGACAGGGGATGTTTTCTGGGCAGTTCTTC.

The V gene is TRBV7-2, the J gene TRBJ2-5; the match to TRBD2 covers 9 bases. J was trimmed by 1 base and V by 2 bases; bases with no gene match: 2. Germline values: CDR1 SGHTA, CDR2 FQGNSA. There are 15 residues in the CDR3. In nucleotides, the CDR3 is TGTGCCAGCAGCTTAAGCGGGGGGCGCCAAGAGACCCAGTACTTC. It yields the protein CASSLSGGRQETQYF.

The chain recombines TRBV6-2 or TRBV6-3 with TRBJ2-1; the D gene is possibly TRBD2 (5 bases). Trimming removed 4 bases from V and 8 bases from J, with 12 bases in between. This CDR3 spans 13 amino acids. In germline, CDR1 is MNHEY, CDR2 SVGEGT. The CDR3 DNA reads as TGTGCCAGCAGTTTAAGCCTCGGGGATGAGCAGTTCTTC. This codes for CASSLSLGDEQFF.

This clone was counted at least ten times. V gene TRBV4-3 combines with J gene TRBJ2-6; 11 nucleotides agree with TRBD1. CDR1 LGHNA and CDR2 YSLEER come from the germline V gene. The ends lost 2 bases at V and 2 bases at J; junction bases unmatched: 11. This CDR3 is built from 20 residues. This CDR3 is CASSQYVPGQGATGANVLTF. CDR3 DNA sequence: TGCGCCAGCAGCCAATATGTCCCCGGACAGGGGGCTACTGGGGCCAACGTCCTGACTTTC.

The chain employs TRBV2 and TRBJ1-5; D might be TRBD1 (6 bases). CDR1 is SNHLY and CDR2 is FYNNEI in the germline V gene. The CDR3 covers 15 residues. With 1 base removed from V and 6 bases from J, the gap between germline ends came to 13 bases. CDR3 sequence (DNA): TGTGCCAGCAGTGAAGGGCCAGGGGTTGGTCAGCCCCAGCATTTT. Protein sequence: CASSEGPGVGQPQHF. The full variable domain, its missing parts supplied by reference TRBV2 and TRBJ1-5, is EPEVTQTPSHQVTQMGQEVILRCVPISNHLYFYWYRQILGQKVEFLVSFYNNEISEKSEIFDDQFSVERPDGSNFTLKIRSTKLEDSAMYFCASSEGPGVGQPQHFGDGTRLSIL.

V usage is TRBV19 and J usage is TRBJ1-4, with D possibly matching TRBD1 (6 bases). The germline V gene has CDR1 LNHDA and CDR2 SQIVND (reference sequence). With 5 bases removed from V and 6 bases from J, the gap between germline ends came to 22 bases. The CDR3 covers 17 residues. The CDR3 DNA follows: TGTGCCAGTAGTCGGAGGGGGGGCAAAGGACTAGATGAAAAACTGTTTTTT. This codes for CASSRRGGKGLDEKLFF.

Only one count was recorded for this clone. The chain joins TRBV5-8 to TRBJ1-6, with D perhaps TRBD1 (6 bases). V was shortened by 0 bases and J by 8 bases, with 18 bases between the two germline ends. This CDR3 comprises 17 residues. In germline, CDR1 is SGHTS, CDR2 YDEGEE. The CDR3 spells CASSLGLTPGDDSPLHF. The CDR3 nucleotides read TGTGCCAGCAGCTTGGGCCTTACACCAGGGGACGATTCACCCCTCCACTTT.

The chain carries TRBV2 and TRBJ1-5; no clear D gene. The germline V and J ends were trimmed by 4 bases and 6 bases, with 4 bases remaining between them. The germline gives CDR1 SNHLY, CDR2 FYNNEI. The CDR3 runs to 11 residues. The CDR3 loop reads CASSGGQPQHF. The CDR3 DNA reads as TGTGCCAGCAGTGGAGGTCAGCCCCAGCATTTT.

The chain joins TRBV4-1 to TRBJ1-3; the D is unclear. V was clipped by 0 bases and J by 0 bases, with 12 bases between them. CDR1 and CDR2 from the germline V gene are MGHRA and YSYEKL. CDR3 size: 17 residues. As DNA, the CDR3 is TGCGCCAGCAGCCAAGATGGGCGGGGTATCTCTGGAAACACCATATATTTT. As protein: CASSQDGRGISGNTIYF.

This clone is a singleton in its sample. The rearrangement uses TRBV9 and TRBJ1-1; 12 nucleotides agree with TRBD1. CDR3 length: 15 amino acids. Germline trimming cut 3 bases from V and 6 bases from J; bases unmatched to any gene: 6. Per the germline V gene, CDR1 is SGDLS and CDR2 is YYNGEE. CDR3 protein: CASSADRDRGPEAFF. DNA for the CDR3: TGTGCCAGCAGCGCCGACAGGGACAGGGGGCCTGAAGCTTTCTTT. Variable domain in full (rest from reference TRBV9 and TRBJ1-1): DSGVTQTPKHLITATGQRVTLRCSPRSGDLSVYWYQQSLDQGLQFLIQYYNGEERAKGNILERFSAQQFPDLHSELNLSSLELGDSALYFCASSADRDRGPEAFFGQGTRLTVV.

V gene TRBV5-1 combines with J gene TRBJ2-1; the match to TRBD2 covers 12 bases. CDR1 and CDR2 from the germline V gene are SGHRS and YFSETQ. CDR3 length: 16 residues. With 0 bases clipped from V and 4 bases from J, the junction kept 2 bases outside the gene matches. The CDR3 bases are TGCGCCAGCAGCTTGGAGACTAGCGGGGGATACAATGAGCAGTTCTTC. Translated, it gives CASSLETSGGYNEQFF.

V and J are TRBV6-4 and TRBJ1-1, with TRBD1 as a possible D gene (5 bases). Deletions cut 0 bases from V and 6 bases from J, with 11 bases between. Germline values: CDR1 MRHNA, CDR2 SNTAGT. The CDR3 consists of 14 residues. This chain's CDR3 is CASSDSRGSAEAFF. The CDR3 DNA follows: TGTGCCAGCAGTGACTCACGGGGGTCAGCTGAAGCTTTCTTT.

This clone was seen more than once but under ten times. The genes are TRBV18 and TRBJ1-2, with 8 positions matching TRBD1. Germline lookup yields CDR1 KGHSH and CDR2 LQKENI. V shed 3 bases and J 4 bases; nucleotides not matched to a gene: 13. The CDR3 is 17 amino acids. The CDR3 region has the DNA TGTGCCAGCTCACCCGACGCCGGACAGGGCTGGGCCTATGGCTACACCTTC. As protein: CASSPDAGQGWAYGYTF.

The CDR3 loop is CASSEYRQGGRTEAFF. In nucleotides, the CDR3 is TGTGCCAGCAGTGAATATCGGCAGGGTGGCAGGACTGAAGCTTTCTTT. V gene TRBV25-1 combines with J gene TRBJ1-1; D is possibly TRBD1 (5 bases). V was shortened by 0 bases and J by 5 bases, with 16 bases between the two germline ends. Germline V lookup: CDR1 MGHDK, CDR2 SYGVNS. CDR3 size: 16 residues. Full variable domain (outside the CDR3, taken from reference TRBV25-1 and TRBJ1-1): EADIYQTPRYLVIGTGKKITLECSQTMGHDKMYWYQQDPGMELHLIHYSYGVNSTEKGDLSSESTVSRIRTEHFPLTLESARPSHTSQYLCASSEYRQGGRTEAFFGQGTRLTVV.

V and J are TRBV19 and TRBJ2-2, with 9 bases aligning to TRBD1. The length of the CDR3 is 16 residues. Trimming took 3 bases from V and 0 from J; bases not matched to a gene: 2. CDR1 LNHDA and CDR2 SQIVND come from the germline V gene (reference sequence). The CDR3 spells CASSIYRGPNTGELFF. DNA for the CDR3: TGTGCCAGTAGTATCTACAGGGGGCCGAACACCGGGGAGCTGTTTTTT.